A single sample is the source of the 7 T cell receptor beta chains below, sequenced in a study of beta chain features in type 1 diabetes. Of the isolated RNA, all was reverse transcribed, and so the sequenced material was expressed TCRB transcripts. The repertoire was sequenced with immunoSEQ multiplex PCR; TCRdb's copy has only in-frame clones and lacks some. The table includes under 450,000 clones, 11% to 15% detected once. Specimen: naive CD4+ T cells from blood. Every receptor here comes from a man aged 25 to 40 in good health.

A few counts support this clone. The chain combines TRBV30 with TRBJ2-5; TRBD2 aligns across 11 bases. The germline CDR1 and CDR2 sequences are GTSNPN and SVGIG (reference sequence). The trim removed 7 bases at V and 3 bases at J, leaving 10 bases unmatched. The CDR3 has 15 residues. The CDR3 region is CASRVSGRAKETQYF. In nucleotides, the CDR3 is TGTGCCTCGCGGGTTAGCGGGAGGGCCAAAGAGACCCAGTACTTC.

This clone was counted between two and nine times. CDR3 amino acids: CASSLAGGTGELFF. Written as DNA, the CDR3 is TGTGCCAGCAGCTTAGCAGGCGGCACCGGGGAGCTGTTTTTT. V usage is TRBV7-2 and J usage is TRBJ2-2; D is unresolved. This CDR3 has 14 residues. V was clipped by 0 bases and J by 4 bases, with 6 bases between them. Germline V lookup: CDR1 SGHTA, CDR2 FQGNSA.

This clone has a handful of counts. The chain couples TRBV7-2 to TRBJ2-6, with no clear D. V was shortened by 5 bases and J by 1 base, with 9 bases between the two germline ends. CDR1 and CDR2 (germline): SGHTA, FQGNSA. The CDR3 loop spans 15 amino acids. The CDR3 DNA sequence: TGTGCCAGCAGCCACGGGCCTTCTGGGGCCAACGTCCTGACTTTC. Protein product: CASSHGPSGANVLTF.

This chain joins TRBV4-2 and TRBJ1-2, with TRBD1 matching over 10 bases. V lost 2 bases to trimming and J lost 7 bases; unmatched junction nucleotides: 10. CDR1 is LGHNA, CDR2 YNFKEQ, per germline. This CDR3 is built from 16 residues. This CDR3 is CASSQPRDRGFGGYTF. Written as DNA, the CDR3 is TGTGCCAGCAGCCAACCTAGGGACAGGGGTTTTGGTGGCTACACCTTC.

The chain carries TRBV6-4 and TRBJ2-1; no definite D call. V was pared by 4 bases and J by 5 bases, with 9 bases between. Germline CDR1 MRHNA, CDR2 SNTAGT. This CDR3 has 13 amino acids. CDR3 in amino acids: CASSGRADNEQFF. In DNA form, the CDR3 reads TGTGCCAGCAGTGGGAGAGCAGACAATGAGCAGTTCTTC.

This clone was recorded a few times. V usage is TRBV7-2 and J usage is TRBJ2-2, with 8 bases identical to TRBD1. The germline CDR1 and CDR2 sequences are SGHTA and FQGNSA. CDR3 length: 15 residues. J was trimmed by 1 base and V by 6 bases; bases with no gene match: 4. CDR3 sequence reads: CASRTGTGNTGELFF. In nucleotides, the CDR3 is TGTGCCAGCAGGACCGGGACAGGGAACACCGGGGAGCTGTTTTTT.

This clone was counted between two and nine times. The chain employs TRBV6-5 and TRBJ2-1, with 7 bases fitting TRBD2. V lost 8 bases and J lost 6; bases outside the gene matches: 13. This CDR3 spans 15 amino acids. Germline CDR1 and CDR2: MNHEY and SVGAGI. In DNA form, the CDR3 reads TGTGCCAGCCATGAGATAGCGGGCTTGGGCAATGAGCAGTTCTTC. Its translation is CASHEIAGLGNEQFF.